This T cell receptor (beta chain) was identified in a study of patients with pleural tuberculosis. V lost 2 bases to trimming and J lost 2 bases; unmatched junction nucleotides: 6. The CDR3 is 15 residues long. The V gene's germline CDR1 is SNHLY and CDR2 FYNNEI. This clonotype was counted many times. A single record per CDR3 protein comes from TCRdb applying MiXCR to the reads. Of roughly 27,000 distinct CDR3 sequences in the sample, over 15% were seen once. Sequences were obtained from peripheral blood. The chain employs TRBV2 and TRBJ2-7; 7 bases align to TRBD2. This receptor was identified in a human donor with pleural tuberculosis. CDR3 sequence: CASSELGGRAYEQYF. The CDR3 DNA follows: TGTGCCAGCAGTGAACTAGGCGGGAGAGCCTACGAGCAGTACTTC. The full variable domain, its missing parts supplied by reference TRBV2 and TRBJ2-7, is EPEVTQTPSHQVTQMGQEVILRCVPISNHLYFYWYRQILGQKVEFLVSFYNNEISEKSEIFDDQFSVERPDGSNFTLKIRSTKLEDSAMYFCASSELGGRAYEQYFGPGTRLTVT.